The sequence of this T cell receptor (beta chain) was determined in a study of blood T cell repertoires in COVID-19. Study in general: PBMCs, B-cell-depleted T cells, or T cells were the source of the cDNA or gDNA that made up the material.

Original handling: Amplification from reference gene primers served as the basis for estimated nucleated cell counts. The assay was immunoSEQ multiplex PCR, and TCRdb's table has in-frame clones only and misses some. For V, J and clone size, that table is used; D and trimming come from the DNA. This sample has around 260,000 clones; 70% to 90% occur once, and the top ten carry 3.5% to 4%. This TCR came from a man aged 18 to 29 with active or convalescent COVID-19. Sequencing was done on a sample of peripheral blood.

The CDR3 here is CASTFGQGFDNQPQHF. CDR3 nucleotides: TGTGCCAGTACTTTCGGACAGGGCTTCGACAATCAGCCCCAGCATTTT. V is TRBV19 and J is TRBJ1-5; TRBD1 matches 8 bases. Germline lookup yields CDR1 LNHDA and CDR2 SQIVND (reference sequence). V dropped 7 bases and J dropped 3; count of bases not matched to a gene: 11. The CDR3 totals 16 residues.